These T cell receptor beta chains were read from a single sample in a study of T cell repertoires in cytomegalovirus infection. Using its own MiXCR run on the reads, TCRdb lists one record per CDR3 protein. This sample yields 400,000 to 550,000 distinct CDR3 sequences, of which about 11% are seen a single time; roughly 10% belongs to the top ten. The source material was PBMCs. These receptor sequences come from a human donor in good health (CMV status not recorded). Some clones in this sample may be carry-over from other donors' samples. Each CDR3 is given with its conserved first and last residue. Fields, in order: D gene, clone size, J gene, V gene, CDR3 DNA, CDR3 protein. A D gene is named only where the DNA matches it firmly. Clone size is stated in some rows and not others, as once, few, many or a class when expanded.

>-|few|TRBJ1-2|TRBV2
TGTGCCAGCACCCTCCCTCCGGGGCAAGGCTACACCTTC
CASTLPPGQGYTF
>TRBD1|many|TRBJ2-1|TRBV25-1
TGTGCCAGCAGTGGAGTTTCCGGGACAGGGGGGTTAAATGAGCAGTTCTTC
CASSGVSGTGGLNEQFF
>TRBD2|-|TRBJ2-7|TRBV19
TGTGCCAGTAGTATAGACCCGACTAGCGGGACCTCCTACGAGCAGTACTTC
CASSIDPTSGTSYEQYF
>TRBD2|many|TRBJ2-1|TRBV11-3
TGTGCCAGCAGCACCGGGACTAGTACCAGTGAGCAGTTCTTC
CASSTGTSTSEQFF
>-|many|TRBJ1-1|TRBV27
TGTGCCAGCAAGGGAGGGACTGAAGCTTTCTTT
CASKGGTEAFF
>-|many|TRBJ2-1|TRBV6-1
TGTGCCAGCACCCAAGCGGCAGGATCCACGACCAATGAGCAGTTCTTC
CASTQAAGSTTNEQFF
>-|few|TRBJ1-1|TRBV6-2/TRBV6-3
TGTGCCAGCAGTCCCCCGGGGGATCTGAACACTGAAGCTTTCTTT
CASSPPGDLNTEAFF
>-|many|TRBJ1-4|TRBV7-9
TGTGCCAGCAGCTCGACCCCCGGGGCCCTGAAAGCAACTAATGAAAAACTGTTTTTT
CASSSTPGALKATNEKLFF
>TRBD2|-|TRBJ2-3|TRBV12-3/TRBV12-4
TGTGCCAGCAGTCTCGGGACTAGCGGGGGGCGACAGTCTGAACCAGATACGCAGTATTTT
CASSLGTSGGRQSEPDTQYF
>TRBD1|-|TRBJ2-5|TRBV5-5
TGTGCCAGCAGCCGCCGGGACAGGGGCCTCCAAGAGACCCAGTACTTC
CASSRRDRGLQETQYF
>-|many|TRBJ1-6|TRBV7-3
TGTGCCAGCAGTTCCGGGACTCATAATTCACCCCTCCACTTT
CASSSGTHNSPLHF
>TRBD1|many|TRBJ1-1|TRBV7-2
TGTGCCAGCAGTCCATTTCGGGGACAGGCCGTTTACACTGAAGCTTTCTTT
CASSPFRGQAVYTEAFF
>-|many|TRBJ1-1|TRBV7-9
TGTGCCAGCAGCTCGGGCTGGGACAAGGGAGACCCGGGAGCTTTCTTT
CASSSGWDKGDPGAFF
>TRBD1|many|TRBJ1-1|TRBV6-1
TGTGCCAGCAGCTACAGGGGGTCTGCTGAAGCTTTCTTT
CASSYRGSAEAFF
>-|many|TRBJ2-2|TRBV5-1
TGCGCCAGCAGCGATCCCCAGGGTAACACCGGGGAGCTGTTTTTT
CASSDPQGNTGELFF
>TRBD2|many|TRBJ2-5|TRBV7-2
TGTGCCAGCAGCCCCCTCAAGCGGGAGGTGGAGACCCAGTACTTC
CASSPLKREVETQYF
>-|many|TRBJ1-4|TRBV12-3/TRBV12-4
TGTGCCAGCAGCTCCCCTTGGGGGCTTGAGGAAAAACTGTTTTTT
CASSSPWGLEEKLFF
>TRBD1|few|TRBJ1-6|TRBV5-1
TGCGCCAGCAGCTTGGAGGAGGGGGCGGATTCACCCCTCCACTTT
CASSLEEGADSPLHF